The 10 T cell receptor beta chains below all came from one sample that was sequenced in a study of T cell responses to AZD1222 COVID-19 vaccine. Method: immunoSEQ multiplex PCR; TCRdb's copy keeps in-frame clones and lacks some. The sample lists 100,000 to 120,000 clones, 70% to 90% seen once, with around 9.1% in the top ten. Sequencing was performed on peripheral blood, taken on day 0 of AZD1222 vaccination. These receptor sequences come from an adult in good health.

The V call is TRBV28, the J call TRBJ2-1, with TRBD2 matching over 7 bases. V was pared by 9 bases and J by 4 bases, with 9 bases of the junction left unmatched. This CDR3 comprises 14 residues. Germline V gives CDR1 MDHEN, CDR2 SYDVKM. The CDR3: CASLRTRVYNEQFF. CDR3 coding DNA: TGTGCCAGTTTGCGGACTAGGGTGTACAATGAGCAGTTCTTC.

The V and J genes are TRBV5-4 and TRBJ1-3, with D possibly matching TRBD1 (6 bases). CDR1 is SGHNT and CDR2 is YYREEE in the germline V gene (reference sequence). There are 14 residues in the CDR3. V dropped 4 bases and J dropped 1 base, with 9 bases sitting between them. CDR3: CASSGRGSGNTIYF. CDR3 DNA sequence: TGTGCCAGCAGCGGCAGGGGTTCTGGAAACACCATATATTTT.

As for this clone: The sample holds other DNA sequences that translate to the same CDR3. The chain links TRBV5-1 to TRBJ1-3; D gene unclear. The V gene lost 3 bases and the J gene lost 1 base, with 5 bases spanning the gap. Germline assignment: CDR1 SGHRS and CDR2 YFSETQ. The CDR3 has 13 amino acids. The CDR3 bases are TGCGCCAGCAGCTCCGGATCTGGAAACACCATATATTTT. Translated, it gives CASSSGSGNTIYF. Supplemented by reference TRBV5-1 and TRBJ1-3, the full variable domain reads KAGVTQTPRYLIKTRGQQVTLSCSPISGHRSVSWYQQTPGQGLQFLFEYFSETQRNKGNFPGRFSGRQFSNSRSEMNVSTLELGDSALYLCASSSGSGNTIYFGEGSWLTVV.

The V and J genes are TRBV7-9 and TRBJ2-3; D is unclear. V gave up 1 base and J gave up 0 bases, with 5 bases separating them. CDR3 length: 14 residues. In germline, CDR1 is SEHNR, CDR2 FQNEAQ (reference sequence). This chain's CDR3 is CASSLDISTDTQYF. The CDR3 bases are TGTGCCAGCAGCTTAGATATAAGCACAGATACGCAGTATTTT.

The CDR3 sequence: CSVDGLAGGYNEQFF. As DNA, the CDR3 is TGCAGCGTTGACGGATTAGCGGGAGGCTACAATGAGCAGTTCTTC. J is TRBJ2-1 and V is TRBV29-1; 10 bases agree with TRBD2. CDR1 is SQVTM, CDR2 ANQGSEA, per germline. V was clipped by 3 bases and J by 3 bases; unmatched bases: 5. CDR3 length: 15 residues.

The J gene is TRBJ2-3, the V gene TRBV2; TRBD2 aligns across 9 bases. Germline assignment: CDR1 SNHLY and CDR2 FYNNEI. The CDR3 totals 14 residues. V was clipped by 6 bases and J by 2 bases; unmatched bases: 3. As DNA, the CDR3 is TGTGCCAGCAGGAGACTAGCGGTCACAGATACGCAGTATTTT. Residues: CASRRLAVTDTQYF.

This chain joins TRBV28 and TRBJ1-5; maybe TRBD1 (5 bases). Germline V CDR1 and CDR2: MDHEN, SYDVKM. This CDR3 spans 14 amino acids. Between the trimmed V and J ends, which lost 7 bases and 5 bases, there was a span of 15 bases. CDR3 sequence (DNA): TGTGCCAGCAACGGGGCCCAAGGGGATCAGCCCCAGCATTTT. Amino acids: CASNGAQGDQPQHF.

CDR3 DNA: TGTGCCTGGAGTGTATCCGGAAGGGGTAATCAGCCCCAGCATTTT. It encodes CAWSVSGRGNQPQHF. The V and J genes are TRBV30 and TRBJ1-5, with a possible D match to TRBD1 (5 bases). V was trimmed by 0 bases and J by 4 bases, leaving 13 bases between them. In germline, CDR1 is GTSNPN, CDR2 SVGIG (reference sequence). The CDR3 sequence is 15 residues long.

V and J are TRBV7-2 and TRBJ2-7; D tentatively fits TRBD1 or TRBD2 (5 bases each). The CDR3 totals 14 residues. V lost 1 base and J lost 5, with 12 bases in between. Germline loops: CDR1 SGHTA, CDR2 FQGNSA. DNA for the CDR3: TGTGCCAGCAGCTTAGTGAGGGGAACCCACGAGCAGTACTTC. Protein product: CASSLVRGTHEQYF.

J is TRBJ2-1 and V is TRBV28; tentatively, D is TRBD1 or TRBD2 (5 bases each). The CDR3 totals 14 residues. Trimming took off 7 bases at V and 7 bases at J, with 17 bases between the two ends. CDR1 and CDR2 (germline): MDHEN, SYDVKM. CDR3 sequence: CASTGTVKGNEQFF. The CDR3 DNA is TGTGCCAGCACCGGGACGGTGAAGGGTAATGAGCAGTTCTTC.